The rows below give T cell receptor beta chains drawn from one sample of a study of regulatory T cells in long-lasting Graves disease. Using its own MiXCR run on the multiplex PCR reads, TCRdb lists one record per CDR3 protein. Here the sample spans 200,000 to 250,000 distinct CDR3 sequences, roughly a fifth being singletons. The same data also went into a second study, on T cells in Graves' hyperthyroidism and ophthalmopathy.

The source was peripheral blood mononuclear cells (PBMCs), collected at new diagnosis, from a patient treated with antithyroid drugs. The receptors shown here come from a woman aged 25 to 39 with Graves disease. Both conserved end residues are trimmed from each CDR3.

J gene: TRBJ2-3
V gene: TRBV7-9
CDR3 protein: ASSLESDTQY

J gene: TRBJ2-6
V gene: TRBV2
CDR3 protein: ASTATETGANVLT

J gene: TRBJ1-3
V gene: TRBV2
CDR3 protein: ASSVVRGSGNTIY

J gene: TRBJ2-7
V gene: TRBV19
CDR3 protein: ASSIDRGREQY

J gene: TRBJ2-7
V gene: TRBV29-1
CDR3 protein: SVEASGYEQY

J gene: TRBJ2-7
V gene: TRBV4-1
CDR3 protein: ASSQESQGIGYEQY

J gene: TRBJ2-1
V gene: TRBV5-1
CDR3 protein: ASSLDGTSYNEQF

J gene: TRBJ2-3
V gene: TRBV28
CDR3 protein: ASSWTSGGYLTDTQY

J gene: TRBJ2-7
V gene: TRBV2
CDR3 protein: ASRKGGGLAVYEQY

J gene: TRBJ1-1
V gene: TRBV7-9
CDR3 protein: AGTGTGPTEAF

J gene: TRBJ2-2
V gene: TRBV28
CDR3 protein: ASSPTGDYSNTGELF

J gene: TRBJ1-2
V gene: TRBV6-5
CDR3 protein: ASSLGEPHGYT

J gene: TRBJ1-1
V gene: TRBV2
CDR3 protein: ASSAQGTMNTEAF

J gene: TRBJ2-2
V gene: TRBV20-1
CDR3 protein: SAKFRQTRGTGELF

J gene: TRBJ1-1
V gene: TRBV6-2/TRBV6-3
CDR3 protein: ASRPRQGPYKAF

J gene: TRBJ2-1
V gene: TRBV29-1
CDR3 protein: SVDGASEGYNEQF

J gene: TRBJ2-1
V gene: TRBV20-1
CDR3 protein: SATFPVSSYNEQF

J gene: TRBJ2-3
V gene: TRBV2
CDR3 protein: ASSKDRRSTDTQY

J gene: TRBJ2-5
V gene: TRBV30
CDR3 protein: AWKDGRKTQY

J gene: TRBJ2-7
V gene: TRBV5-1
CDR3 protein: ASSVAGSSYEQY

J gene: TRBJ1-3
V gene: TRBV12-3/TRBV12-4
CDR3 protein: ASSPKSGNTIY

J gene: TRBJ2-2
V gene: TRBV18
CDR3 protein: ASSPATGELF